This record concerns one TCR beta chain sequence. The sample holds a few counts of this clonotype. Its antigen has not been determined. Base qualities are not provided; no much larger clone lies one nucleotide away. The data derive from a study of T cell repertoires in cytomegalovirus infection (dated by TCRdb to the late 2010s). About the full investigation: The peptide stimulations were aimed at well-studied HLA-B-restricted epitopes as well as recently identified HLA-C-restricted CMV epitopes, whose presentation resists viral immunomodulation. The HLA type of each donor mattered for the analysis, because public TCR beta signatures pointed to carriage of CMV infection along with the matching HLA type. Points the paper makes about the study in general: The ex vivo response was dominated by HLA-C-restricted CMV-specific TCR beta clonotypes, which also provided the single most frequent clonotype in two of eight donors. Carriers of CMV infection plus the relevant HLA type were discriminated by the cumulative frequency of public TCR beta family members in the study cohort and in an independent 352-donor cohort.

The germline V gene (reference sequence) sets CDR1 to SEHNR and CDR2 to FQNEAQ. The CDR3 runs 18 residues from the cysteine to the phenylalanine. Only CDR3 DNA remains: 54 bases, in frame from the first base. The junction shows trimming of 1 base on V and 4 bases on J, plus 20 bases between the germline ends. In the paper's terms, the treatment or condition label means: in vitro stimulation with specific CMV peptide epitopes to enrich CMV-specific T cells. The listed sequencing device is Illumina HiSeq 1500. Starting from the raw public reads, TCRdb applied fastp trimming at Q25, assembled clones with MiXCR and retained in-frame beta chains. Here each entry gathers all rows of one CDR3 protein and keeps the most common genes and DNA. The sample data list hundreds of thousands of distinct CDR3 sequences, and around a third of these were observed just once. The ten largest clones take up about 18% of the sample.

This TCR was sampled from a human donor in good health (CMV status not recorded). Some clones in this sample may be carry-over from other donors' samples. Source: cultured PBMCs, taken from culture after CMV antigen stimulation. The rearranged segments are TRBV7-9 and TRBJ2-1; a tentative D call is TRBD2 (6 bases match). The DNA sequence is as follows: TGTGCCAGCAGCTTAGAGGGTAGCGGACCCTCTAATTACAATGAGCAGTTCTTC. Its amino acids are CASSLEGSGPSNYNEQFF. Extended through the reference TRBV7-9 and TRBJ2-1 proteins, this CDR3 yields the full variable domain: DTGVSQNPRHKITKRGQNVTFRCDPISEHNRLYWYRQTLGQGPEFLTYFQNEAQLEKSRLLSDRFSAERPKGSFSTLEIQRTEQGDSAMYLCASSLEGSGPSNYNEQFFGPGTRLTVL.